This note documents a single T cell receptor (beta chain) sequence. This clone's antigen is unknown. No base quality values were provided; no much bigger clone lies one nucleotide off. Sequencing was performed on an Illumina HiSeq 1500. The raw public reads went through TCRdb reprocessing: fastp at Q25, MiXCR clone calling, in-frame beta chains kept. CDR3 protein sequences are deduplicated, and each keeps its most common genes and DNA. This sample lists 300,000 or so distinct CDR3 sequences; 25% were detected once. Jointly, the top ten make up about 14% of the sample. The treatment or condition tag for this specimen amounts to: in vitro stimulation with specific CMV peptide epitopes to enrich CMV-specific T cells. This record comes from a study of T cell repertoires in cytomegalovirus infection (dated by TCRdb to between 2018 and 2020). As for the study more broadly: Recently identified HLA-C-restricted CMV epitopes, whose presentation resists viral immunomodulation, were targeted by peptide stimulations together with well-studied HLA-B-restricted epitopes. The HLA type of each donor mattered for the analysis, because public TCR beta signatures pointed to carriage of CMV infection along with the matching HLA type.

Findings and caveats that apply to the study as a whole: In both this cohort and an independent roughly 360-donor cohort, the cumulative frequency of public TCR beta family members distinguished carriers of CMV infection plus the relevant HLA type. The ex vivo response was dominated by HLA-C-restricted CMV-specific TCR beta clonotypes, which also provided the single most frequent clonotype in two of eight donors.

CDR1 and CDR2 were assigned from the germline V gene as LGHNA and YSLEER. Including the terminal cysteine and phenylalanine, the CDR3 comprises 15 residues. Only the CDR3 region is kept as DNA, spanning 45 bases read in frame from base 1. V loses 0 bases, J loses 6 bases, and the germline ends lie 12 bases apart. The clonotype was recovered from a human donor in good health (CMV status not recorded). Some clones in this sample may be carry-over from other donors' samples. This sample comprised cultured PBMCs, obtained from culture after CMV antigen stimulation. The chain is assembled from TRBV4-3 and TRBJ2-4; TRBD2 is a possible D gene, resting on 6 matching bases. CDR3 reads: CASSQDPGRGNIQYF. The DNA sequence is given as TGCGCCAGCAGCCAAGATCCCGGGAGAGGAAACATTCAGTACTTC.